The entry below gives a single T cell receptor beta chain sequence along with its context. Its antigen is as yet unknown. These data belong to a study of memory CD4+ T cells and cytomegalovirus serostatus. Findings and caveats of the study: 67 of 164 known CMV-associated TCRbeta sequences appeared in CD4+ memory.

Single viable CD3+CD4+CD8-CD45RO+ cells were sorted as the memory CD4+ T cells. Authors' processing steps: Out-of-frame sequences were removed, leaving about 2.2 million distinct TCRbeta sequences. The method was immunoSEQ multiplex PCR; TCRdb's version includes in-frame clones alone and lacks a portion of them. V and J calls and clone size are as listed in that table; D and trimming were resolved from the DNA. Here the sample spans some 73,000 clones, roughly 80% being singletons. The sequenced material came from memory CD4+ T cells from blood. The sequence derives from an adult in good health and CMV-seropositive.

Written as DNA, the CDR3 is TGCAGCGTTGTGGGACAGCACACTGAAGCTTTCTTT. This translates into CSVVGQHTEAFF. The V and J genes are TRBV29-1 and TRBJ1-1; 7 positions agree with TRBD1. CDR1 is SQVTM and CDR2 is ANQGSEA in the germline V gene. Unmatched junction bases numbered 2, after V lost 4 bases and J lost 3 bases. The CDR3 is 12 amino acids.